This T cell receptor (beta chain) comes out of a study of cytomegalovirus exposure and HLA in healthy donors. Study-wide results and caveats: Diagnosis of cytomegalovirus status made by the classifier reportedly showed high specificity and sensitivity. Many donors carried some public TCRs, although rarity characterized most TCR sequences.

Comments on this clone: The target antigen is unknown.

The CDR3 has 18 amino acids. V lost 1 base, J lost 0 bases, and 12 bases stayed unmatched. The germline CDR1 and CDR2 sequences are SGHAT and FQNNGV. The PCR used 60 Vbeta and 13 Jbeta primers. Authors' data handling: In a later analysis, some 10 million of about 80 million unique beta chains occurred in at least two donors. Produced via immunoSEQ multiplex PCR; TCRdb's table is partial and in-frame only. That table furnishes V, J and clone size, whereas the DNA furnished D and trimming. The sample lists around 190,000 clones, around 85% occurring once. The clonotype originates from a woman aged 45-65 years in good health and CMV-seronegative. This rearrangement joins TRBV11-2 to TRBJ2-7; 7 bases fit TRBD2. Material: PBMCs. The CDR3, as DNA: TGTGCCAGCAGCTTAGGCTCTCTCGGGCGGGAGCGCTCCTACGAGCAGTACTTC. Translation: CASSLGSLGRERSYEQYF.